A selection of T cell receptor beta chains follows, all from one sample in a study of technical replicates of blood from a few donors. The data were produced by immunoSEQ multiplex PCR, yet TCRdb's version contains in-frame clones alone and is incomplete. The data contain 80,000 to 95,000 clones, about 96% of them singletons. Source material: T cells isolated from PBMCs. The receptors derive from a human donor in good health. CDR3s include the opening cysteine and the closing phenylalanine or tryptophan.

V gene	J gene	CDR3 protein
TRBV7-3	TRBJ2-1	CASSLLGGRGYNEQFF
TRBV27	TRBJ2-7	CASSWTSKDYEQYF
TRBV25-1	TRBJ1-2	CASRGTGAIYGYTF
TRBV5-5	TRBJ1-4	CASSLGDLGLFF
TRBV5-1	TRBJ2-7	CASSPGTFFGEQYF
TRBV7-3	TRBJ2-3	CASSSLGTDTQYF
TRBV27	TRBJ2-1	CASSLLAGNIGNEQFF
TRBV4-1	TRBJ2-1	CASSQEMGGSLYNEQFF
TRBV6-1	TRBJ1-3	CASGGLTGGNTIYF
TRBV27	TRBJ1-1	CASRRTGVTEAFF
TRBV5-8	TRBJ2-3	CASSPGDYGTDTQYF
TRBV2	TRBJ2-7	CASSGGQGYEQYF
TRBV4-2	TRBJ2-7	CASSQGDSTLYEQYF
TRBV19	TRBJ1-2	CASIPGQGSYGYTF
TRBV19	TRBJ1-4	CASGENNEKLFF
TRBV5-6	TRBJ1-1	CASSLAPGVTEAFF
TRBV30	TRBJ2-5	CAWISVRTQYF
TRBV9	TRBJ1-2	CASSVDRGYGYTF
TRBV7-3	TRBJ2-7	CASSETGLPYEQYF
TRBV7-8	TRBJ2-1	CASSLRRTGSYNEQFF
TRBV7-3	TRBJ2-1	CASSLAGLANEQFF
TRBV28	TRBJ2-2	CASSTRGRNTGELFF
TRBV2	TRBJ1-2	CASSEVEGAHGYTF
TRBV13	TRBJ2-2	CASSFQGPAGELFF
TRBV6-5	TRBJ2-7	CASSYSGTPDEQYF
TRBV15	TRBJ2-7	CATSSLRLAAPYEQYF
TRBV5-1	TRBJ1-2	CASSLGPNKQGNYGYTF
TRBV19	TRBJ2-1	CASRVTSSYNEQFF
TRBV28	TRBJ1-2	CASSLFTGSYGYTF
TRBV2	TRBJ1-3	CAKDPQLGTGDGNTIYF
TRBV28	TRBJ2-4	CASSSGTENIQYF
TRBV9	TRBJ2-7	CASSVDGHILDEQYF
TRBV10-3	TRBJ2-3	CAISVAGHGDTQYF